This T cell receptor beta chain was captured by sequencing in a study of cytomegalovirus exposure and HLA in healthy donors. The CDR3 covers 14 residues. The germline V and J ends were trimmed by 4 bases and 6 bases, with 16 bases remaining between them. Germline lookup yields CDR1 SGHNT and CDR2 YYREEE (reference sequence). Study-level findings and limits: Association with HLA alleles at 0.05 false discovery rate was found for 15,000 or so TCR beta sequences in a later analysis. V- and J-gene trimming in TCR beta was tied to a missense DCLRE1C variant by an analysis performed later.

This clone came up a few times. Its antigen is unidentified. A multiplex PCR was run with 60 Vbeta primers and 13 Jbeta primers. This table comes from immunoSEQ multiplex PCR, and its TCRdb copy is limited to in-frame clones, with some not included. Here the sample spans around 180,000 clones, about 80% being singletons. The TCR originated in a woman aged 40 to 50 in good health and CMV-seronegative. This chain uses TRBV5-4 with TRBJ1-2; TRBD1 is a possible D gene (6 bases). Sequencing was performed on PBMCs. This CDR3 reads CASSGGGGRDGYTF. For the CDR3, the DNA is TGTGCCAGCAGCGGAGGGGGGGGGCGAGATGGCTACACCTTC.